This is a list of T cell receptor beta chains from one sample in a study of blood T cell repertoires in COVID-19. Method: immunoSEQ multiplex PCR; TCRdb's copy keeps in-frame clones and lacks some. This sample has 90,000 to 100,000 clones, with roughly 84% found just once. The material sequenced was peripheral blood. The receptors originated from a man in his sixties or seventies with active or convalescent COVID-19. The CDR3 runs from the conserved cysteine through the conserved F or W. Each record gives: V gene, J gene, CDR3 protein.

>TRBV11-2|TRBJ2-2
CASSLRTGNTGELFF
>TRBV30|TRBJ2-3
CAWTVGSGTDTQYF
>TRBV5-1|TRBJ2-7
CASSSSGDSYEQYF
>TRBV7-2|TRBJ1-1
CASSTSTANTEAFF
>TRBV6-5|TRBJ1-5
CASSPGFSYQPQHF
>TRBV7-2|TRBJ1-1
CASSPGQGKLGGTEAFF
>TRBV23-1|TRBJ2-7
CASSHGDTGFDYEQYF
>TRBV20-1|TRBJ2-7
CSARERYEQYF
>TRBV2|TRBJ1-6
CASRPTTGSPLHF
>TRBV6-1|TRBJ2-3
CASSEEHLAGGLRDTQYF
>TRBV7-8|TRBJ1-2
CASSLSGTAVFNYGYTF
>TRBV5-8|TRBJ1-6
CASSPHGSSYNSPLHF
>TRBV5-4|TRBJ2-3
CASSLDGLAGDLTDTQYF
>TRBV7-2|TRBJ2-7
CASSLRPGQGSEQYF